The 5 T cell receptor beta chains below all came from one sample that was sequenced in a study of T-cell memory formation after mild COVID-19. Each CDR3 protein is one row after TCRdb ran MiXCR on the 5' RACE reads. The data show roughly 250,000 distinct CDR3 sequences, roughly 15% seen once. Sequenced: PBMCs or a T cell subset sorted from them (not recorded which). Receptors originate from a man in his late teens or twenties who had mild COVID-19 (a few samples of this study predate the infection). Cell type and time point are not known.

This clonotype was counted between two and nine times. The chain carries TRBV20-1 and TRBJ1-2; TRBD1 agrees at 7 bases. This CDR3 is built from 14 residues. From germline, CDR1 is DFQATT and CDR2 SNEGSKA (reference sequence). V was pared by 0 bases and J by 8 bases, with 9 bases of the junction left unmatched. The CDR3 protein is CSARDPQGTRGYTF. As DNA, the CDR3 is TGCAGTGCTAGAGACCCACAGGGGACGCGGGGCTACACCTTC.

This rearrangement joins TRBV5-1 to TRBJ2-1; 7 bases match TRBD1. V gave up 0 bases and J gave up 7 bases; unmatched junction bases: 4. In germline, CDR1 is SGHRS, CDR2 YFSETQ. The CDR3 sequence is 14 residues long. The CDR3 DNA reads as TGCGCCAGCAGCTTGGACAGGGGTGGGAATGAGCAGTTCTTC. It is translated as CASSLDRGGNEQFF.

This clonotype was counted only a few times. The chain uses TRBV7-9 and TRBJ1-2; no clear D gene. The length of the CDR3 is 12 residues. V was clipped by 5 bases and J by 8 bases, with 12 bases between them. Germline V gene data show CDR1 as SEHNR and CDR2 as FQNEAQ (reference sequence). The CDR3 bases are TGTGCCAGCAGCATCGGGATTAGGGGCTACACCTTC. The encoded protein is CASSIGIRGYTF.

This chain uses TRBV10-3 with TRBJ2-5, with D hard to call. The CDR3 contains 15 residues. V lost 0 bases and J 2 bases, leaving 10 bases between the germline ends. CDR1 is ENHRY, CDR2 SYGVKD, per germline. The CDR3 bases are TGTGCCATCAGTGAGTCGATGGCAGGACAAGAGACCCAGTACTTC. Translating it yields CAISESMAGQETQYF.

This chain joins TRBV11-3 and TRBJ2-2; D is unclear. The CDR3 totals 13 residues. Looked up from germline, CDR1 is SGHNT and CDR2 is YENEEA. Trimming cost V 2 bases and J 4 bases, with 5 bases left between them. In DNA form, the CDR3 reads TGTGCCAGCAGCTTAATGTTCACCGGGGAGCTGTTTTTT. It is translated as CASSLMFTGELFF.